The next 14 T cell receptor beta chains were all read from a single sample in a study of blood T cell repertoires in COVID-19. Assay: immunoSEQ multiplex PCR; the TCRdb copy retains only in-frame clones and omits some. The table has under 300,000 clones, approximately 86% seen once. The specimen was PBMCs or T cells enriched from blood (not recorded which). All receptors derive from a middle-aged woman with acute COVID-19.

The V gene is TRBV27, the J gene TRBJ2-7; TRBD2 aligns across 8 bases. Germline V gene data show CDR1 as MNHEY and CDR2 as SMNVEV (reference sequence). The ends lost 5 bases at V and 1 base at J; junction bases unmatched: 4. This CDR3 contains 14 residues. CDR3 protein: CASSLAGESYEQYF. The CDR3 region has the DNA TGTGCCAGCAGTCTAGCGGGCGAGTCCTACGAGCAGTACTTC.

This clone was observed a few times. The gene calls are TRBV7-8 and TRBJ1-4, with a possible D match to TRBD1 (5 bases). The germline V and J ends were trimmed by 5 bases and 7 bases, with 17 bases remaining between them. The CDR3 has 15 residues. From germline, CDR1 is SGHVS and CDR2 FQNEAQ. Here the CDR3 reads CASSPLTVIREKLFF. DNA of the CDR3: TGTGCCAGCAGCCCCCTGACAGTTATCCGTGAAAAACTGTTTTTT.

The chain carries TRBV6-5 and TRBJ2-3; 11 nucleotides align to TRBD1. The CDR3 has 15 amino acids. CDR1 is MNHEY, CDR2 SVGAGI, per germline. Trimming at V came to 8 bases and at J to 3 bases, leaving 7 bases not matched to a gene. CDR3 region: CASGDRGSGTDTQYF. The CDR3, as DNA: TGTGCCAGCGGGGACAGGGGGTCGGGGACAGATACGCAGTATTTT.

This rearrangement joins TRBV5-6 to TRBJ1-6, with TRBD1 identical over 9 bases. Trimming at V came to 3 bases and at J to 10 bases, leaving 5 bases not matched to a gene. Germline V gives CDR1 SGHDT, CDR2 YYEEEE. The CDR3 is 14 residues long. DNA for the CDR3: TGTGCCAGCAGCTCGGACAGGGGTGGGTCACCCCTCCACTTT. It yields the protein CASSSDRGGSPLHF.

The genes are TRBV2 and TRBJ2-5; 12 positions agree with TRBD2. V dropped 7 bases and J dropped 2; count of bases not matched to a gene: 11. From germline, CDR1 is SNHLY and CDR2 FYNNEI. This CDR3 contains 17 residues. Here the CDR3 DNA reads TGTGCCAGCACCCAAGGGGGACTAGCGGGTAATCAAGAGACCCAGTACTTC. Its protein product is CASTQGGLAGNQETQYF. The full variable domain, completed using reference TRBV2 and TRBJ2-5, is EPEVTQTPSHQVTQMGQEVILRCVPISNHLYFYWYRQILGQKVEFLVSFYNNEISEKSEIFDDQFSVERPDGSNFTLKIRSTKLEDSAMYFCASTQGGLAGNQETQYFGPGTRLLVL.

This clone was recorded once. The CDR3 DNA reads as TGTGCCAGCAGTTCTCTCGGGCGGGAGAGCGGGAATGAGCAGTTCTTC. This encodes CASSSLGRESGNEQFF. The rearrangement uses TRBV6-5 and TRBJ2-1, with 7 positions matching TRBD2. CDR1 is MNHEY, CDR2 SVGAGI, per germline. This CDR3 region has 16 residues. After removal of 4 bases from V and 7 bases from J, the junction contained 13 bases not matched to a gene.

The J gene is TRBJ2-7, the V gene TRBV11-3, with 11 bases identical to TRBD1. Unmatched junction bases numbered 8, after V lost 5 bases and J lost 2 bases. In germline, CDR1 is SGHNT, CDR2 YENEEA. The CDR3 is 16 residues long. The CDR3 here is CASSPSGQGAPYEQYF. The CDR3 DNA reads TGTGCCAGCAGCCCGAGTGGACAGGGGGCGCCCTACGAGCAGTACTTC.

The CDR3 DNA is TGTGCCAGCAGTTTAGAGACAGGGACCACTGAAGCTTTCTTT. Translated: CASSLETGTTEAFF. The genes are TRBV27 and TRBJ1-1, with 7 nucleotides matching TRBD1. The germline CDR1 and CDR2 sequences are MNHEY and SMNVEV (reference sequence). Trimming removed 2 bases from V and 4 bases from J; junction bases left unmatched: 4. This CDR3 has 14 residues.

This rearrangement joins TRBV9 to TRBJ1-5; D uncertain. V lost 4 bases to trimming and J lost 1 base, with 12 bases between them. Germline V gene sequence: CDR1 SGDLS, CDR2 YYNGEE. The CDR3 extends over 15 amino acids. CDR3 nucleotides: TGTGCCAGCAGCTCGGAGGGAAGGAGCAATCAGCCCCAGCATTTT. Residues: CASSSEGRSNQPQHF.

The chain joins TRBV3-1 (or the pseudogene TRBV3-2) to TRBJ2-5, with a tentative D call TRBD2 (5 bases). Germline-derived CDR1 and CDR2 are LGHDT and YNNKEL (reference sequence). V was pared by 1 base and J by 3 bases, with 15 bases between. The CDR3 is made up of 16 amino acids. The CDR3 here is CASSQGFGVREETQYF. The CDR3 coding sequence is TGTGCCAGCAGCCAAGGGTTCGGGGTAAGGGAAGAGACCCAGTACTTC.

The chain couples TRBV5-1 to TRBJ1-1; 12 positions match TRBD1. V shed 4 bases and J 12 bases; nucleotides not matched to a gene: 10. The CDR3 runs to 14 residues. CDR1 is SGHRS, CDR2 YFSETQ, per germline. The CDR3 region is CASSPDRDRGQTFF. CDR3 nucleotide sequence: TGCGCCAGCAGCCCCGACCGGGACAGGGGGCAAACTTTCTTT.

The gene calls are TRBV9 and TRBJ2-2; possible D gene TRBD1, 8 bases. Germline loops: CDR1 SGDLS, CDR2 YYNGEE. Between the trimmed V and J ends, which lost 2 bases and 6 bases, there was a span of 17 bases. The CDR3 sequence is 16 residues long. CDR3 residues: CASSVQAGQEAGELFF. The CDR3 nucleotides are TGTGCCAGCAGCGTCCAAGCGGGACAGGAGGCCGGGGAGCTGTTTTTT. Full variable domain (missing parts from reference TRBV9 and TRBJ2-2): DSGVTQTPKHLITATGQRVTLRCSPRSGDLSVYWYQQSLDQGLQFLIQYYNGEERAKGNILERFSAQQFPDLHSELNLSSLELGDSALYFCASSVQAGQEAGELFFGEGSRLTVL.

The rearrangement links TRBV6-1 to TRBJ1-6, with D uncertain. V was shortened by 3 bases and J by 4 bases, with 10 bases between the two germline ends. The CDR3 is 15 residues long. Looked up from germline, CDR1 is MNHNS and CDR2 is SASEGT. The CDR3 region is CASSEGPPYNSPLHF. The CDR3 nucleotides are TGTGCCAGCAGTGAGGGCCCTCCGTATAATTCACCCCTCCACTTT.

The table lists this clone with a count of one. The rearrangement joins TRBV7-9 to TRBJ2-7; no firm D call. The V and J ends lost 1 base and 1 base respectively, with 14 bases between them. Germline V gene lookup returns CDR1 SEHNR and CDR2 FQNEAQ (reference sequence). The CDR3 has 16 amino acids. CDR3 region: CASSLGWSTGSYEQYF. CDR3 coding DNA: TGTGCCAGCAGCTTAGGTTGGTCTACCGGTTCCTACGAGCAGTACTTC.